The T cell receptor beta chain under discussion was sequenced for a study of cytomegalovirus exposure and HLA in healthy donors. Overall study: Earlier findings included roughly 100 million unique TCR beta sequences obtained from 150 million to 200 million T cells.

Primers: 60 Vbeta forward and 13 Jbeta reverse. The table came from immunoSEQ multiplex PCR; TCRdb's copy has only in-frame clones and leaves some out. The table lists about 120,000 clones, around 76% of them singletons. To note about this clone: The antigen remains unidentified.

Notes on the study in general: CMV serostatus stood as the only immune exposure information on hand.

The CDR3 length is 14 residues. Germline CDR1 is MNHNS and CDR2 is SASEGT. J lost 9 bases, V lost 1 base, and 5 bases had no gene match. The rearrangement uses TRBV6-1 and TRBJ2-7, with TRBD2 identical over 11 bases. Input material: PBMCs. This sequence was found in a man aged 55 to 69 in good health and CMV-seropositive. CDR3 residues: CASSEVASGGPQYF. The CDR3 DNA sequence: TGTGCCAGCAGTGAAGTGGCTAGCGGGGGGCCGCAGTACTTC.